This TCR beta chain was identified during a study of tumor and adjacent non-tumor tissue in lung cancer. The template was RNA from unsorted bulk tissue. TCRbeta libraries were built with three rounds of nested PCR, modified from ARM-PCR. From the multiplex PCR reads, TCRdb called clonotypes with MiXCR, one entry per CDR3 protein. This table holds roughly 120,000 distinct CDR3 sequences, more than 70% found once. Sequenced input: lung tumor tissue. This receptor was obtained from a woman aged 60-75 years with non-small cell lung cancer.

The CDR3 coding sequence is TGTGCCAGCAGTTCGGACAGGGATGGTGGGCAGTTCTTC. This sequence encodes CASSSDRDGGQFF. The V gene is TRBV14, the J gene TRBJ2-1; the match to TRBD1 covers 8 bases. Looked up from germline, CDR1 is SGHDN and CDR2 is FVKESK. The V gene end was trimmed by 6 bases and the J gene end by 12 bases; junction bases not matched to a gene: 10. The CDR3 consists of 13 residues.